This TCR beta chain was retrieved from a study of human T cells and chemical hapten exposure. Documented time point: pre-sensitization, week 0. Treatment given: therapeutic diphenylcyclopropenone sensitization with weekly scalp DPC. The CDR3 is made up of 15 amino acids. Between the trimmed V and J ends, which lost 1 base and 5 bases, there was a span of 15 bases. Germline lookup yields CDR1 SEHNR and CDR2 FQNEAQ (reference sequence). TCRdb re-analysed the RACE reads in MiXCR, keeping a single row per CDR3 protein. The sample shows about 180,000 distinct CDR3 sequences, almost 30% of them seen only once.

The material sequenced was whole blood, taken in connection with sensitization to the hapten diphenylcyclopropenone (DPC). The source of this sequence is a woman aged 25 to 39 with alopecia areata. Some clones in this sample may be carry-over from other donors' samples. This chain joins TRBV7-9 and TRBJ2-7; perhaps TRBD1 as D (5 bases). The CDR3 DNA reads TGTGCCAGCAGCTTAGAGATAAGCAGGGTCAACGAGCAGTACTTC. Protein sequence: CASSLEISRVNEQYF.